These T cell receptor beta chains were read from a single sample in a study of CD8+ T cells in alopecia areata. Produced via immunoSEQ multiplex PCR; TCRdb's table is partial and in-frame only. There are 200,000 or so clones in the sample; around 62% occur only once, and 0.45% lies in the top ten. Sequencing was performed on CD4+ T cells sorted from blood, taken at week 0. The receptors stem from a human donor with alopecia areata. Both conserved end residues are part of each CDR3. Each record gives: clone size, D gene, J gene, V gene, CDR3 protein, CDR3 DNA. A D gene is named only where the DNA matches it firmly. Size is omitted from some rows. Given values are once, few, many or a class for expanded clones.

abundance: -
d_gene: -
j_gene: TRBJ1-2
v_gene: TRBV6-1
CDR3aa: CASRIQKVYGYTF
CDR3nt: TGTGCCAGCAGAATCCAAAAGGTCTATGGCTACACCTTC

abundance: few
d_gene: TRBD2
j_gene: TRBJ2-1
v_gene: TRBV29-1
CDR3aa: CSVGGTSGRNYNEQFF
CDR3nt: TGCAGCGTTGGGGGGACTAGCGGGAGGAACTACAATGAGCAGTTCTTC

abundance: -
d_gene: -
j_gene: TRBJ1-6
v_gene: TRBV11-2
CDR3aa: CASSVNNSPLHF
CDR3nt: TGTGCCAGCAGCGTAAATAATTCACCCCTCCACTTT

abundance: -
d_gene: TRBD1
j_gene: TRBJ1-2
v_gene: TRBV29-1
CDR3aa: CSAGDSEGGYTF
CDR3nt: TGCAGCGCTGGGGACAGCGAGGGAGGCTACACCTTC

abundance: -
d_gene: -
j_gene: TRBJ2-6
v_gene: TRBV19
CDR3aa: CASETGNGANVLTF
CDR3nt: TGTGCCAGTGAAACAGGGAACGGGGCCAACGTCCTGACTTTC

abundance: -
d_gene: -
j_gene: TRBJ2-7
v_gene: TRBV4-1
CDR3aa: CASSRSPGGDEQYF
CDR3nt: TGCGCCAGCAGCCGTAGCCCGGGCGGGGACGAGCAGTACTTC

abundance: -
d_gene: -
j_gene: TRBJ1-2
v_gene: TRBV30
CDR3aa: CAWRGRDGYTF
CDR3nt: TGTGCCTGGAGGGGGCGCGATGGCTACACCTTC

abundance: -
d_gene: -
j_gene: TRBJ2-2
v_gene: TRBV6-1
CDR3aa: CAVTRFDTGELFF
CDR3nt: TGTGCCGTCACCCGGTTCGACACGGGGGAGCTGTTTTTT

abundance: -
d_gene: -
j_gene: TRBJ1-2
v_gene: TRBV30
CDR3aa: CAWTKGDFNYGYTF
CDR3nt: TGTGCCTGGACCAAAGGGGACTTCAACTATGGCTACACCTTC

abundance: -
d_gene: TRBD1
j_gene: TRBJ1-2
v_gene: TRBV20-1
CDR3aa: CSAMDRVGYTF
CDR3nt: TGCAGTGCCATGGACAGGGTGGGCTACACCTTC

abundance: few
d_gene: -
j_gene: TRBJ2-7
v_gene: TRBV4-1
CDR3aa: CASSRLLAESSYEQYF
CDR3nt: TGCGCCAGCAGCAGATTGCTAGCCGAGAGCTCCTACGAGCAGTACTTC

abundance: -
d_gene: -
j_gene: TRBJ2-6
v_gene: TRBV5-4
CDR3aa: CASSFGTVSRSGANVLTF
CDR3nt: TGTGCCAGCAGCTTCGGGACCGTATCACGTTCTGGGGCCAACGTCCTGACTTTC

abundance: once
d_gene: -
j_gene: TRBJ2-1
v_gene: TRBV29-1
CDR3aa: CSVPSPALNEQFF
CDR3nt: TGCAGCGTTCCCTCGCCGGCGCTCAATGAGCAGTTCTTC

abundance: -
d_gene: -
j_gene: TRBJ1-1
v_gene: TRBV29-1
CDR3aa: CSVEAGEGTEAFF
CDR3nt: TGCAGCGTTGAGGCAGGGGAGGGCACTGAAGCTTTCTTT

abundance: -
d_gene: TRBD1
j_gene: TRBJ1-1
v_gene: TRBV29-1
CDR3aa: CSVDQGGNTEAFF
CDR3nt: TGCAGCGTAGACCAGGGGGGCAACACTGAAGCTTTCTTT

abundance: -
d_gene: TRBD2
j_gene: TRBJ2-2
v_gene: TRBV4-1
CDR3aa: CASSQVRGGLSTGELFF
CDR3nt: TGCGCCAGCAGCCAAGTGCGCGGGGGGCTTAGCACCGGGGAGCTGTTTTTT